Detailed here is one T cell receptor beta chain. Its antigen is currently unknown. This sample is drawn from a study of beta chain features in type 1 diabetes. Overall study findings and caveats: TCRB CDR3s were moderately but significantly shorter in Type 1 diabetes patients in all four CD4+ subsets. In these data, an HLA type influence on TCRB rearrangement remained unresolved.

Expressed TCRB transcripts were sequenced because the entire RNA isolate underwent reverse transcription. The method was immunoSEQ multiplex PCR; TCRdb's version includes in-frame clones alone and lacks a portion of them. This sample carries 25,000 to 30,000 clones, almost 65% of them seen once, and the ten largest clones take 2.4%. CDR3 length: 15 amino acids. V lost 5 bases, J lost 4 bases, and 8 bases stayed unmatched. The germline V gene has CDR1 SGHAT and CDR2 FQNNGV. Sequenced input: Tregs from blood. The chain recombines TRBV11-2 with TRBJ2-5; 9 bases are shared with TRBD1. This clonotype originated in a woman aged 25-40 years with type 1 diabetes. This CDR3 reads CASSPGTGRVETQYF. The CDR3, as DNA: TGTGCCAGCAGCCCCGGGACAGGGAGGGTAGAGACCCAGTACTTC. The complete variable domain, with remaining parts taken from reference TRBV11-2 and TRBJ2-5, reads EAGVAQSPRYKIIEKRQSVAFWCNPISGHATLYWYQQILGQGPKLLIQFQNNGVVDDSQLPKDRFSAERLKGVDSTLKIQPAKLEDSAVYLCASSPGTGRVETQYFGPGTRLLVL.